Shown below are 6 T cell receptor beta chains from a single sample sequenced in a study of T cell responses to AZD1222 COVID-19 vaccine. The table came from immunoSEQ multiplex PCR; TCRdb's copy has only in-frame clones and leaves some out. This sample has 55,000 to 75,000 clones, with about 85% found just once. Sequencing used peripheral blood, obtained on day 0 of AZD1222 vaccination. These receptors came from an adult in good health.

V and J are TRBV6-5 and TRBJ1-1, with 7 positions matching TRBD1. J lost 6 bases, V lost 2 bases, and 6 bases had no gene match. The CDR3 runs to 14 residues. CDR1 and CDR2 from the germline V gene are MNHEY and SVGAGI. CDR3 sequence: CASSYGGGYAEAFF. In DNA form, the CDR3 reads TGTGCCAGCAGTTACGGAGGGGGCTACGCTGAAGCTTTCTTT.

The chain uses TRBV9 and TRBJ1-1, with 10 bases matching TRBD1. V trimming: 4 bases; J trimming: 7 bases; junction bases outside the gene matches: 10. CDR1 is SGDLS and CDR2 is YYNGEE in the germline V gene. The CDR3 is 15 amino acids. CDR3 nucleotides: TGTGCCAGCAGCAACCCGGGACAGGGGTTCGGTGAAGCTTTCTTT. It is translated as CASSNPGQGFGEAFF. The full variable domain, its missing parts supplied by reference TRBV9 and TRBJ1-1, is DSGVTQTPKHLITATGQRVTLRCSPRSGDLSVYWYQQSLDQGLQFLIQYYNGEERAKGNILERFSAQQFPDLHSELNLSSLELGDSALYFCASSNPGQGFGEAFFGQGTRLTVV.

CDR3 nucleotides: TGTGCCAGCAGCCGTGAGGGGAGCAATCAGCCCCAGCATTTT. Amino acids: CASSREGSNQPQHF. The rearrangement links TRBV3-1 (or the pseudogene TRBV3-2) to TRBJ1-5, with D tentatively TRBD1 (5 bases). CDR1 and CDR2 from the germline V gene are LGHDT and YNNKEL (reference sequence). Trimming took off 4 bases at V and 1 base at J, with 8 bases between the two ends. The CDR3 covers 14 residues.

The chain carries TRBV7-6 and TRBJ1-1, with D possibly TRBD1 on 6 matching bases. V gave up 2 bases and J gave up 1 base, with 14 bases separating them. Germline V gives CDR1 SGHVS, CDR2 FNYEAQ. The CDR3 is 16 amino acids. CDR3 in DNA: TGTGCCAGCAGCTTAACATTACAGGGCCCGAACACTGAAGCTTTCTTT. It yields the protein CASSLTLQGPNTEAFF.

V and J are TRBV5-6 and TRBJ1-2, with unresolved D. Germline V lookup: CDR1 SGHDT, CDR2 YYEEEE. CDR3 size: 12 residues. The V end lost 0 bases, the J end lost 4 bases, and 4 bases lay between the germline ends. CDR3 region: CASSLEPYGYTF. DNA of the CDR3: TGTGCCAGCAGCTTGGAGCCCTATGGCTACACCTTC.

Only one count was recorded for this clone. The chain carries TRBV7-2 and TRBJ1-2; 10 nucleotides agree with TRBD1. Germline CDR1 reads SGHTA; CDR2 reads FQGNSA. The junction had 11 bases not matched to a gene; V was cut back by 4 bases and J by 6 bases. The CDR3 totals 16 residues. For the CDR3, the DNA is TGTGCCAGCAGCTATTCCCGGGACAGGGGAGGAGATGGCTACACCTTC. This translates into CASSYSRDRGGDGYTF.